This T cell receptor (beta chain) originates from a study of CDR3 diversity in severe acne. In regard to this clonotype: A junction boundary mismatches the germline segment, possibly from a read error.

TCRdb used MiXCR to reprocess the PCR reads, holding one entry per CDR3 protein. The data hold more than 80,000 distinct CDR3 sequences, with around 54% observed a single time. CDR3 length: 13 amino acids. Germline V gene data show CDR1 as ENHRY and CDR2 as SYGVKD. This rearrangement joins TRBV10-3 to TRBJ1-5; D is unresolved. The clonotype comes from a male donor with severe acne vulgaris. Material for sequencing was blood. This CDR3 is CASSLRPGQPQHF. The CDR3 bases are TGTGCCAGCAGTTTACGACCAGGCCAGCCCCAGCATTTT.